This TCR beta chain was documented in a study of CD8+ T cells in alopecia areata (dated by TCRdb to between 2018 and 2020). General notes on the study: The treated patients, all with moderate-to-severe alopecia areata, were enrolled in an open-label pilot trial of oral tofacitinib given at 5 to 10 mg twice daily. Patients received tofacitinib for 6 to 18 months and were then followed off drug for 6 months to check for delayed response and recurrence. In treated patients, disease severity was measured using the SALT score, which gives the percentage of scalp surface area affected. To study T cell clonal expansion in alopecia areata, the researchers applied high-throughput TCRbeta sequencing to both the C3H/HeJ mouse model and human patients. In humans, TCRbeta sequencing was performed on scalp tissue and on sorted CD4+ and CD8+ peripheral blood T cells from healthy controls and from patients with patchy or totalis/universalis alopecia areata. Biopsies were taken from tofacitinib-treated patients at baseline and again at 4 and 24 weeks into treatment, and several of those patients also had a later scalp biopsy. Clonality in the scalp was compared among normal scalp (n=4), patchy alopecia areata scalp (n=8), and alopecia totalis/universalis scalp (n=8). The RNA source kit depended on sample type: the PAXgene miRNA kit for fixed scalp, the miRNeasy kit for PBMCs, and the RNeasy kit for mouse skin. Amplification of TCRbeta CDR3 regions was done by immunoSEQ multiplex PCR using 35 Vbeta forward primers and 13 Jbeta reverse primers.

The treatment or condition tag for this specimen amounts to: oral pan-JAK inhibitor, 5-10 mg twice daily. Peripheral blood and lesional scalp punch biopsies were obtained from patients with alopecia areata. PBMCs were isolated by density centrifugation and stained for CD3, CD4 and CD8, after which CD4+ and CD8+ T cells were sorted on a FACSAria. The receptor library was made with the immunoSEQ multiplex PCR assay. To provide template for TCR sequencing, every sample had RNA extracted and reverse transcribed into cDNA. SuperScript III was used for first-strand cDNA synthesis, primed with a 2:1 mix of oligo-dT and random hexamers. A synthetic immune receptor repertoire was used to gauge amplification bias, and whatever bias remained was removed computationally. As for the original processing: Raw reads were preprocessed to remove errors, and CDR3 was defined according to IMGT conventions as the region from the conserved cysteine to phenylalanine. Clonality was calculated as 1 minus Shannon entropy normalized by log2 of the number of productive unique TCRs. CD4 or CD8 identity of scalp clones was inferred by cross-referencing scalp TCRbeta sequences with sorted blood CD4 and CD8 repertoires. TCRdb limited this immuneACCESS table to in-frame rearrangements with V and J called. A share of clones is missing; checked studies link under half to unresolved V genes, and the rest is unexplained. V, J and clone size reflect that table, while D and trimming were determined from the DNA. The sample table lists about 250,000 clones, 50% to 75% of them with a count of one. The top ten clones comprise around 0.92% of the sample.

This clone was counted only a few times. What this receptor recognizes is not known. Qualities for individual bases were not recorded, and no much larger clone is one base off. Here is what the overall study found, with its caveats: Many expanded lesional clones were found to persist in scalp and blood during tofacitinib treatment, and relapse after treatment cessation may be partly explained by this persistence. TCR sequences shared between patients were less clear than in mice, possibly partly because of HLA diversity in the patient population. Unlike mouse skin, which is dominated by gammadelta T cells, normal human skin has resident alphabeta T cells that are also sequenced, and this complicates analysis of the scalp TCR repertoire. Scalp clonality and the number of expanded CD8+ clones among the top 100 scalp clones were significantly decreased by tofacitinib. Because the treated cohort was small and included a single nonresponder, larger studies are needed to assess links between baseline CD8+ expansion and response. Higher clonality and more expanded CD8+ clones were observed in lesional scalp than in normal scalp, particularly in alopecia totalis/universalis, a finding suggestive of antigenic drive.

CDR3 length: 15 amino acids, cysteine to phenylalanine. Kept here is only the CDR3 DNA, which spans 45 bases and is read in frame from base 1. CDR1 and CDR2 are read off the germline V gene (reference sequence) as LNHDA and SQIVND. Trimming costs V 9 bases and J 4 bases, and their ends lie 19 bases apart. This TCR derives from a human donor with alopecia areata. The sample consisted of CD4+ T cells sorted from blood, taken around week 54, from a patient treated with tofacitinib. The chain is made from TRBV19 and TRBJ1-5; the D gene is unclear. The CDR3 here reads CASLSIDGRNQPQHF. The nucleotide sequence reads TGTGCCAGCCTATCTATCGACGGACGGAATCAGCCCCAGCATTTT.